What follows is one T cell receptor beta chain and its context. No antigen is known for it. Base-call qualities are not available, and no considerably larger clone is one nucleotide away. Spanning cysteine to phenylalanine, the CDR3 consists of 18 amino acids. The DNA shown is the 54-base CDR3, in frame from base 1. According to the germline V gene (reference sequence), CDR1 reads SEHNR and CDR2 reads FQNEAQ. The V and J ends are trimmed by 3 bases and 2 bases, leaving 23 bases between them. Interpreted using the paper, the treatment or condition label stands for: AdE1-LMPpoly-expanded autologous EBV-specific T-cell therapy followed by anti-PD-1 nivolumab. The record originates from a study of EBV T-cell therapy then PD-1 blockade in nasopharyngeal carcinoma (dated by TCRdb to 2020 to 2022). Genomic DNA was extracted from sorted cells using the Qiagen DNeasy Kit. The immunoSEQ platform was used for deep sequencing of the TCR beta chain. Under the source paper's analysis protocol: Repertoire data analysis was performed with the immunoSEQ Analyzer software. TCRdb holds this immuneACCESS table with in-frame rearrangements only. Some clones are missing; in checked studies, unresolved V genes explain under half, and the rest has no known cause. V and J calls and clone size follow that table, whereas D and trimming were derived from the DNA. Within this sample are approximately 25,000 clones, with nearly 85% of them counted one time only. Of the sample, approximately 31% is held by the ten largest clones.

This receptor was obtained from a man in his forties with nasopharyngeal carcinoma. The rearrangement combines TRBV7-9 with TRBJ2-7, with the D gene not confidently named. The specimen was CD8+ T cells from blood, collected at day 61 from a patient whose treatment included autologous EBV-specific T cells and nivolumab. The nucleotide sequence is TGTGCCAGCAGCTTTCCTGCCCTGACGGGTAAGGCCCCCTACGAGCAGTACTTC. The encoded protein is CASSFPALTGKAPYEQYF.